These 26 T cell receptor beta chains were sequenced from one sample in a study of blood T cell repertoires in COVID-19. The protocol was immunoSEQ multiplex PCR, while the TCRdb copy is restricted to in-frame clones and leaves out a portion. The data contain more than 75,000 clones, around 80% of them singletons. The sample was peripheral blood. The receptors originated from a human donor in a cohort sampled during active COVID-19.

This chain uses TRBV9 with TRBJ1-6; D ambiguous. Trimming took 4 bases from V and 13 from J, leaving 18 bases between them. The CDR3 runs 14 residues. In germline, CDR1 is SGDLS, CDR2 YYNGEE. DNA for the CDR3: TGTGCCAGCAGCTCCATCGACGGGATGGCGCCCCTCCACTTT. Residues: CASSSIDGMAPLHF.

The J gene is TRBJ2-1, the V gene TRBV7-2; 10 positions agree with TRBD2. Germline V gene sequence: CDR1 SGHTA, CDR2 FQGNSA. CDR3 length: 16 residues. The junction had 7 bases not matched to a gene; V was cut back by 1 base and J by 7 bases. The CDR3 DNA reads TGTGCCAGCAGCTTAGGGAGCGGGGGGGGCCAGAATGAGCAGTTCTTC. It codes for CASSLGSGGGQNEQFF.

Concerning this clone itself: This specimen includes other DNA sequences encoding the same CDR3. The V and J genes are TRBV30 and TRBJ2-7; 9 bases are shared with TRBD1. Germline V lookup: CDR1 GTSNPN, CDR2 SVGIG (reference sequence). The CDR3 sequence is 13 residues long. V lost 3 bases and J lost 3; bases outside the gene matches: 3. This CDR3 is CAWSPDRGYEQYF. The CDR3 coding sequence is TGTGCCTGGAGCCCGGACAGGGGCTACGAGCAGTACTTC.

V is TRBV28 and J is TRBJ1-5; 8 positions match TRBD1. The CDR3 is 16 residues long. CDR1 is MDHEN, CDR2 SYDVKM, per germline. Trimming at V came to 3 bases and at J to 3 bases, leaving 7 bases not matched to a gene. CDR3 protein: CASSFKAGGLNQPQHF. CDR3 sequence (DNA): TGTGCCAGCAGTTTTAAGGCAGGGGGCCTCAATCAGCCCCAGCATTTT.

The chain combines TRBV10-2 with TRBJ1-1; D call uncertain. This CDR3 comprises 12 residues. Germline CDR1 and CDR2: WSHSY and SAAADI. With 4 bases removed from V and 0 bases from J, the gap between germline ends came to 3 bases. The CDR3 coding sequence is TGCGCCAGCAGTGGGCTGAACACTGAAGCTTTCTTT. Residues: CASSGLNTEAFF.

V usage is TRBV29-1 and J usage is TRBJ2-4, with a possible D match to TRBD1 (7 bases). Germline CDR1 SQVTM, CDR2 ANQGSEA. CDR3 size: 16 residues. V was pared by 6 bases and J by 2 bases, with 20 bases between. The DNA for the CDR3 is TGCAGCGTCGGGGGACAGCTGTCGAGTTCCAAAAACATTCAGTACTTC. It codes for CSVGGQLSSSKNIQYF.

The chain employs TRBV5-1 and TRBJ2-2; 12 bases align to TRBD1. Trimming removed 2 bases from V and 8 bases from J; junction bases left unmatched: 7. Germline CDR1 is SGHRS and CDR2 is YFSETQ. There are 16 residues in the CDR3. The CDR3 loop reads CASSFFGTGGAGELFF. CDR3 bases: TGCGCCAGCAGCTTTTTTGGGACAGGGGGCGCGGGGGAGCTGTTTTTT.

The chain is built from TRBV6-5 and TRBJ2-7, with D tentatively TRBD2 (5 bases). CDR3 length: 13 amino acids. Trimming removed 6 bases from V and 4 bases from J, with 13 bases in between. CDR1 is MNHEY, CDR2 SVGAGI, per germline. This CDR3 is CASRPNTRYEQYF. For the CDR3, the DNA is TGTGCCAGCAGGCCCAATACTAGATACGAGCAGTACTTC.

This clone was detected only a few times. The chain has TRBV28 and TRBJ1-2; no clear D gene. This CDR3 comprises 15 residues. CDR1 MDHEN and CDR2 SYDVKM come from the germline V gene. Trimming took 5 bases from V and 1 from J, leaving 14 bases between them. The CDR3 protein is CASSPATQFNYGYTF. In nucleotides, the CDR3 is TGTGCCAGCAGTCCGGCGACACAATTTAACTATGGCTACACCTTC.

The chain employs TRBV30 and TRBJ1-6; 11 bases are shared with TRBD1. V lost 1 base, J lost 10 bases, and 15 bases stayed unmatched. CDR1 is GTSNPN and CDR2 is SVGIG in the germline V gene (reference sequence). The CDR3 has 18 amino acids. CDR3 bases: TGTGCCTGGAGTGACGCGGGGACAGGGGGAATATCGGTCTCACCCCTCCACTTT. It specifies CAWSDAGTGGISVSPLHF.

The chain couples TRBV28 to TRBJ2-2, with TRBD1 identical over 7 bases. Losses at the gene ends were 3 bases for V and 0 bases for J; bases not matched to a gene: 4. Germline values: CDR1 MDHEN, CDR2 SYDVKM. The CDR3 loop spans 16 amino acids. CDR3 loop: CASSFYGTANTGELFF. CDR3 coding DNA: TGTGCCAGCAGTTTTTACGGGACAGCGAACACCGGGGAGCTGTTTTTT.

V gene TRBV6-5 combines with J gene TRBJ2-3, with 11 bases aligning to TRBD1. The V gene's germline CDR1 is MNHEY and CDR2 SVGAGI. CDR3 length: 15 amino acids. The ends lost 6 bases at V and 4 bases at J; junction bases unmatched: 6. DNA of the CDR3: TGTGCCAGCAGGGACAGGGGGCGTTTCGCAGATACGCAGTATTTT. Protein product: CASRDRGRFADTQYF.

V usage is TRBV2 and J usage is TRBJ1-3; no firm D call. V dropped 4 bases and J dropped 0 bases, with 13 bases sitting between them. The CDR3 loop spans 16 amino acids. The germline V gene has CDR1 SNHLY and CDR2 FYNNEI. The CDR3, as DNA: TGTGCCAGCAGTGTGGCGGGGATCTCCTCTGGAAACACCATATATTTT. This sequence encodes CASSVAGISSGNTIYF. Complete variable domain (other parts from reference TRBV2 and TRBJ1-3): EPEVTQTPSHQVTQMGQEVILRCVPISNHLYFYWYRQILGQKVEFLVSFYNNEISEKSEIFDDQFSVERPDGSNFTLKIRSTKLEDSAMYFCASSVAGISSGNTIYFGEGSWLTVV.

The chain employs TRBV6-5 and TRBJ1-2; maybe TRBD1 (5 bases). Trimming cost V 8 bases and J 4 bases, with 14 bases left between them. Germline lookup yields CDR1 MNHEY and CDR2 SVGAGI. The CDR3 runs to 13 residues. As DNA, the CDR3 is TGTGCCAGCGGTTCCGGTCAGGGCTATGGCTACACCTTC. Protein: CASGSGQGYGYTF.

The CDR3 DNA reads as TGTGCCAGCCTCGACACCGGGGAGCTGTTTTTT. It specifies CASLDTGELFF. This sequence joins TRBV2 and TRBJ2-2; D remains unclear. Trimming took off 8 bases at V and 3 bases at J, with 4 bases between the two ends. The CDR3 is made up of 11 amino acids. Germline V gene data show CDR1 as SNHLY and CDR2 as FYNNEI.

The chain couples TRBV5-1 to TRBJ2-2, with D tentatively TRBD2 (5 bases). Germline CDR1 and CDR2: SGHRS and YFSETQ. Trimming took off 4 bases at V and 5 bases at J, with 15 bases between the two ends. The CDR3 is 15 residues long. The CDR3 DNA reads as TGCGCCAGCAGCGAACAACCCGGGGAAACCGGGGAGCTGTTTTTT. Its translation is CASSEQPGETGELFF.

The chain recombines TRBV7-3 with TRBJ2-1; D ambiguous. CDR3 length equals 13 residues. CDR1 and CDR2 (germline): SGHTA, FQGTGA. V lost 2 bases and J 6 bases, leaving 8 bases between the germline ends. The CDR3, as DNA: TGTGCCAGCAGCTTAGTCAGCGCCAATGAGCAGTTCTTC. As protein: CASSLVSANEQFF.

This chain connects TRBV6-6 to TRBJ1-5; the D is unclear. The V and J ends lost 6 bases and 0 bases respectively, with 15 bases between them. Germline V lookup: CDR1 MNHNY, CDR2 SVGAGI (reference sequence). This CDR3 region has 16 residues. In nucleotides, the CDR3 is TGTGCCAGCAGAAGTCCTGGCTTGTATAGCAATCAGCCCCAGCATTTT. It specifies CASRSPGLYSNQPQHF.

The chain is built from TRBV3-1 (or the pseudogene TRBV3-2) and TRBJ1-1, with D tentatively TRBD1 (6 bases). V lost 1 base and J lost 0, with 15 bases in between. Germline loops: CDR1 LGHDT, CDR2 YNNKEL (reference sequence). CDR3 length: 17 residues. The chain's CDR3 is CASSQAPRGQLNTEAFF. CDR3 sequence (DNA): TGTGCCAGCAGCCAAGCACCAAGGGGACAACTGAACACTGAAGCTTTCTTT.

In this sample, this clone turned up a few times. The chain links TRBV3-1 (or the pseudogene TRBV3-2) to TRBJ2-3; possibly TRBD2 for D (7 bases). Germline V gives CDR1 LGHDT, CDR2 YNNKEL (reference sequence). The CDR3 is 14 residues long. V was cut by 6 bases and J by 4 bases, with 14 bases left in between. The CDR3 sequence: CASSFRGGADTQYF. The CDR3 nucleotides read TGTGCCAGCAGTTTCCGCGGGGGCGCAGATACGCAGTATTTT.

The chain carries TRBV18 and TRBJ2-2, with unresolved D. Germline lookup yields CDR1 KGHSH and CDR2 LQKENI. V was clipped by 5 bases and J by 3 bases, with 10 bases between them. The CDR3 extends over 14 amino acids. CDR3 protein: CASSWADYTGELFF. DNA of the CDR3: TGTGCCAGCTCATGGGCAGATTACACCGGGGAGCTGTTTTTT.

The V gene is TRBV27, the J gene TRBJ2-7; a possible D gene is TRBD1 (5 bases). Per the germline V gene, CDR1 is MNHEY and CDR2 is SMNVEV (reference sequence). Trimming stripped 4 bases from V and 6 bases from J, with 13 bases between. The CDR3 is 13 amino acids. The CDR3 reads CASSSAGRGEQYF. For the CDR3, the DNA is TGTGCCAGCAGTTCGGCAGGGCGAGGCGAGCAGTACTTC.

The CDR3 DNA is TGTGCCAGCTCACCTTCACAGGGGGTGAATCAGCCCCAGCATTTT. Translated: CASSPSQGVNQPQHF. The V and J genes are TRBV18 and TRBJ1-5, with TRBD1 matching 8 bases. V trimming: 3 bases; J trimming: 4 bases; junction bases outside the gene matches: 5. Germline loops: CDR1 KGHSH, CDR2 LQKENI. The CDR3 covers 15 residues. Full variable domain (missing parts from reference TRBV18 and TRBJ1-5): NAGVMQNPRHLVRRRGQEARLRCSPMKGHSHVYWYRQLPEEGLKFMVYLQKENIIDESGMPKERFSAEFPKEGPSILRIQQVVRGDSAAYFCASSPSQGVNQPQHFGDGTRLSIL.

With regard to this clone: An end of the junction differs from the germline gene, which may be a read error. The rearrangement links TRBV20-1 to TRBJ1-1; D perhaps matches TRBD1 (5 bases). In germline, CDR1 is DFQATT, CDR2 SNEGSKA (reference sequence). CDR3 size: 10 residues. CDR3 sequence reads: CQTRVPEAFF. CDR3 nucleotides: TGTCAAACCAGGGTACCTGAAGCTTTCTTT.

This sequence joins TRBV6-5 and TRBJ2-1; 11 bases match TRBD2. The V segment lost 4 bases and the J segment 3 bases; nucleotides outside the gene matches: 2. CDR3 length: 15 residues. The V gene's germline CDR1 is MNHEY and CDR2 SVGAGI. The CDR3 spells CASSSGTSGYNEQFF. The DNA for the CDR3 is TGTGCCAGCAGTTCCGGGACTAGCGGCTACAATGAGCAGTTCTTC.

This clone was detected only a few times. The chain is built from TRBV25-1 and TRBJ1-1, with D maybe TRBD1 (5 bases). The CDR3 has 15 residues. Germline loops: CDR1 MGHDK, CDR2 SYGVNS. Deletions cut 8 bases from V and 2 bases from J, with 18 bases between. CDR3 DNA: TGTGCCAGCTCGGCGGGGCCAAGCCCTAACACTGAAGCTTTCTTT. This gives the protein CASSAGPSPNTEAFF.